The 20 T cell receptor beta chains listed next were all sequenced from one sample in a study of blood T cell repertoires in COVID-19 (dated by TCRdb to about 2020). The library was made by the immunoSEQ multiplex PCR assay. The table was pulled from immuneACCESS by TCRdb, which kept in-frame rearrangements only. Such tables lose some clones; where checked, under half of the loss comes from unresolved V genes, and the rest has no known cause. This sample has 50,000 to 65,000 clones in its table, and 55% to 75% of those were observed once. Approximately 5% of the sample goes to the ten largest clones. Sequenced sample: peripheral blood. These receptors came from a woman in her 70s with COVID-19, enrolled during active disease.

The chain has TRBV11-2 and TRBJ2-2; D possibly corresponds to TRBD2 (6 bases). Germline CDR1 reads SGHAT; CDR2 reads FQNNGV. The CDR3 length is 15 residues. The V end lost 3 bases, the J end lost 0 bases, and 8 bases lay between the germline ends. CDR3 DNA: TGTGCCAGCAGCTTGGGGAGGACGAACACCGGGGAGCTGTTTTTT. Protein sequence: CASSLGRTNTGELFF.

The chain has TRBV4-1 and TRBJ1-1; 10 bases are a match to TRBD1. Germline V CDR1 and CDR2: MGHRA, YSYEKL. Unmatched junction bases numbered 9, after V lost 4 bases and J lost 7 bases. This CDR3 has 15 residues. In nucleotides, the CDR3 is TGCGCCAGCAGCCTTACGGACAGGGGGACGGGTGAAGCTTTCTTT. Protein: CASSLTDRGTGEAFF.

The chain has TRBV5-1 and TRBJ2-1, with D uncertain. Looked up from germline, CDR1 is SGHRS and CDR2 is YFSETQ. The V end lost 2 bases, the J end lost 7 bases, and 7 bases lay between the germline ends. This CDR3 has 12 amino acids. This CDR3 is CASSFIVNEQFF. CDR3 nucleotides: TGCGCCAGCAGCTTCATAGTGAATGAGCAGTTCTTC.

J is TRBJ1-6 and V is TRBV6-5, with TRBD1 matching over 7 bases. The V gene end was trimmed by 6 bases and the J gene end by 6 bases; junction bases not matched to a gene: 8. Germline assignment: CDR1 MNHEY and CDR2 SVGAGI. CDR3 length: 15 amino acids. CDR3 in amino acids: CASSPGRDSNSPLHF. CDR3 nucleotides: TGTGCCAGCAGCCCGGGGCGGGACAGTAATTCACCCCTCCACTTT.

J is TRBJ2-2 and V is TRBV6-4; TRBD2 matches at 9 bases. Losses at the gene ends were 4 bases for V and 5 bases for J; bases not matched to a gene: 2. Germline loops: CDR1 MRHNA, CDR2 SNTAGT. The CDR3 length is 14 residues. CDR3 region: CASSVLAGTGELFF. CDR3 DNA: TGTGCCAGCAGTGTCCTAGCGGGAACCGGGGAGCTGTTTTTT.

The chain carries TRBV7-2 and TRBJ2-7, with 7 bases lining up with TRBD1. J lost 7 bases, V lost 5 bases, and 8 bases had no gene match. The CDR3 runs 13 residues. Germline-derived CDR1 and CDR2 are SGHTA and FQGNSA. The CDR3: CASSQDRLGEQYV. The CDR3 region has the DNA TGTGCCAGCAGCCAGGACAGGCTCGGGGAGCAGTACGTC.

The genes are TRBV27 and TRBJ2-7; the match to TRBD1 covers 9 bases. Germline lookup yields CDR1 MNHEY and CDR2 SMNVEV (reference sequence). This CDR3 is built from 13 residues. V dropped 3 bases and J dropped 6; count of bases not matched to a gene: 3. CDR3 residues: CASSFPGQGEQYF. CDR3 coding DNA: TGTGCCAGCAGTTTTCCGGGACAGGGCGAGCAGTACTTC.

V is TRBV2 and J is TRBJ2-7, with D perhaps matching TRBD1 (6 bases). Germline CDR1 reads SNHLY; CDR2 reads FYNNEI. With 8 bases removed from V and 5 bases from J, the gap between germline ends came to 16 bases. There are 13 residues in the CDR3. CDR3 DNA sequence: TGTGCCAGCTCAGGGGATCCTCCCGACGAGCAGTACTTC. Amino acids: CASSGDPPDEQYF.

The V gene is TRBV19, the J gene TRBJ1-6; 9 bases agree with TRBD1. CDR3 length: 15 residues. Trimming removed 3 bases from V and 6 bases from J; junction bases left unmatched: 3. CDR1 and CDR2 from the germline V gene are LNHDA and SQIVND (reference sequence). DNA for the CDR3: TGTGCCAGTAGTATTGGGACAGGGCCTAATTCACCCCTCCACTTT. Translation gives CASSIGTGPNSPLHF.

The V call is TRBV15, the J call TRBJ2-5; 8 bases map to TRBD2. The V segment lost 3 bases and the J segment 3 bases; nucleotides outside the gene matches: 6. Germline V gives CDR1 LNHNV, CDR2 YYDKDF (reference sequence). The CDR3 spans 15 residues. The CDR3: CATSRPTSGKETQYF. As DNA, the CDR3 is TGTGCCACCAGCAGGCCCACTAGCGGTAAAGAGACCCAGTACTTC.

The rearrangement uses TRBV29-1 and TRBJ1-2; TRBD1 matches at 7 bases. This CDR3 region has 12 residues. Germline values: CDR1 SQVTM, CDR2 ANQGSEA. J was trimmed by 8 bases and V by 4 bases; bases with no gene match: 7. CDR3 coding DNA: TGCAGCGTTGGGATGGACAGGCAGGGCTACACCTTC. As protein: CSVGMDRQGYTF.

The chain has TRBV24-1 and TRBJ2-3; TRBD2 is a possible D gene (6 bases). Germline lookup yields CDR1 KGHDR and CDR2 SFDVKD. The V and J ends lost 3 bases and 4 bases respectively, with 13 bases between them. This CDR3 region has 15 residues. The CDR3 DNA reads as TGTGCCACCAGTGATCCGGACGGAGGGGCAGATACGCAGTATTTT. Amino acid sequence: CATSDPDGGADTQYF.

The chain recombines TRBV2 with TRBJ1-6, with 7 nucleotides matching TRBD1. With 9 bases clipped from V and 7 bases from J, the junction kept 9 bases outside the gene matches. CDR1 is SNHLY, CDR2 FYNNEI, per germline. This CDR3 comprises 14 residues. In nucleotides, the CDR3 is TGTGCCAGTGGTCAGCGGACAGGCAATTCACCCCTCCACTTT. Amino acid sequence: CASGQRTGNSPLHF.

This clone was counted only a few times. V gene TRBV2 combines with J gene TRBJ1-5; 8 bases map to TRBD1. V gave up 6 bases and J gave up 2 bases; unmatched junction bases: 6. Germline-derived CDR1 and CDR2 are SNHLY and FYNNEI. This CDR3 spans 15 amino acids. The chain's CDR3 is CASSGGQGGNQPQHF. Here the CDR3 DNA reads TGTGCCAGCAGCGGCGGACAGGGTGGCAATCAGCCCCAGCATTTT.

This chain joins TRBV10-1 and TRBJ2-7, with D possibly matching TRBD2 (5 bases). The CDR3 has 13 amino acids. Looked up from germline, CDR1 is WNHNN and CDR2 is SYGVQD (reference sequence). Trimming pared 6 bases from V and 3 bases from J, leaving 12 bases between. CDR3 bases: TGCGCCAGCAGCGGCCGAGGGCTCTACGAGCAGTACGTC. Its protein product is CASSGRGLYEQYV.

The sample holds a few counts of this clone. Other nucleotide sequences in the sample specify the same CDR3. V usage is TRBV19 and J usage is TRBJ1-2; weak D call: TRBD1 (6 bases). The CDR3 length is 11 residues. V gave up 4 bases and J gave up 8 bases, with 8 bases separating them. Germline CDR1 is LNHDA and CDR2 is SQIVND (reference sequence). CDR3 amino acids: CASSRGRGYTF. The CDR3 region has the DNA TGTGCCAGTAGTAGGGGGCGAGGCTACACCTTC.

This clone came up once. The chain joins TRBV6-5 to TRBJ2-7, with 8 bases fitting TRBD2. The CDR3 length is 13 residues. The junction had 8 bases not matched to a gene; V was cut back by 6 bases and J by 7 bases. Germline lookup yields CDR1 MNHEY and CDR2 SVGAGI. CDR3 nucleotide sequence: TGTGCCAGCAGCAGCCTGGCTAGCGGGGAGCAGTACGTC. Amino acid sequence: CASSSLASGEQYV.

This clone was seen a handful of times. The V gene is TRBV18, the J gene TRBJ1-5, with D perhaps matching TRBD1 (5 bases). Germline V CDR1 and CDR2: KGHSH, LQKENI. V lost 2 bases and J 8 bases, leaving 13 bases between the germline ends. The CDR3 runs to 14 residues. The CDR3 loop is CASSPSGSREPQHF. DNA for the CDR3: TGTGCCAGCTCACCATCAGGGTCTAGGGAGCCCCAGCATTTT.

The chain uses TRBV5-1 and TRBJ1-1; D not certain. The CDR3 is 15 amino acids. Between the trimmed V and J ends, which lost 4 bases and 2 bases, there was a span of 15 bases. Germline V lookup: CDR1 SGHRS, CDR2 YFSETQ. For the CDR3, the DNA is TGCGCCAGCAGCAGTTCGAGGAACTCTAACACTGAAGCTTTCTTT. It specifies CASSSSRNSNTEAFF.

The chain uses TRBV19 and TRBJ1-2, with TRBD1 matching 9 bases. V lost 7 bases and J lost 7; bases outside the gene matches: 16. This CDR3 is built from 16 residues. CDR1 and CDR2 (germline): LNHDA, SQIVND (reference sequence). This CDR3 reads CASKKEGQGNIGGYTF. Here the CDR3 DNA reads TGTGCCAGTAAAAAAGAGGGACAGGGCAATATTGGTGGCTACACCTTC.